This passage covers 32 T cell receptor beta chains from one sample sequenced in a study of shared clonotypes between healthy human individuals (dated by TCRdb to between 2020 and 2021). The protocol used for the library was the immunoSEQ multiplex PCR assay. TCRdb provides this immuneACCESS table in a form limited to in-frame rearrangements. Some clones are lacking; in checked studies, under half of them reflect an unresolved V gene, and why the rest are absent is not known. This sample lists roughly 400,000 clones; 96% were detected once. 0.25% to 0.35% of the sample is taken by the ten largest. The sequenced sample was memory CD8+ T cells sorted from blood. The sample's cell subset or site label, in plain terms: CD45RO+ cells pooled with CCR7-negative TemRA cells. The source of these receptors is a man aged 25-45 years in good health.

V usage is TRBV28 and J usage is TRBJ1-2; the D gene is possibly TRBD1 (5 bases). The CDR3 runs 13 residues. The V gene lost 7 bases and the J gene lost 5 bases, with 14 bases spanning the gap. Germline V lookup: CDR1 MDHEN, CDR2 SYDVKM. The CDR3 loop reads CASNRPWGYGYTF. For the CDR3, the DNA is TGTGCCAGCAACCGTCCCTGGGGGTATGGCTACACCTTC.

The V gene is TRBV25-1, the J gene TRBJ2-3, with TRBD1 identical over 7 bases. The trim removed 7 bases at V and 2 bases at J, leaving 6 bases unmatched. Germline V gives CDR1 MGHDK, CDR2 SYGVNS. This CDR3 comprises 14 residues. Here the CDR3 reads CASTPGQNTDTQYF. The DNA for the CDR3 is TGTGCCAGCACTCCGGGACAGAACACAGATACGCAGTATTTT.

This clone was recorded once. This chain connects TRBV11-3 to TRBJ1-5; D possibly corresponds to TRBD1 (6 bases). V was shortened by 9 bases and J by 7 bases, with 19 bases between the two germline ends. CDR1 and CDR2 (germline): SGHNT, YENEEA. The CDR3 runs 14 residues. The CDR3 nucleotides are TGTGCCAGAAGGGCCCAGGGGCCCGGGCAGCCCCAGCATTTT. This encodes CARRAQGPGQPQHF.

This chain links TRBV7-9 with TRBJ2-7; D not resolved. The CDR3 is 12 residues long. Germline V gene data show CDR1 as SEHNR and CDR2 as FQNEAQ (reference sequence). The germline V and J ends were trimmed by 5 bases and 2 bases, with 7 bases remaining between them. The DNA for the CDR3 is TGTGCCAGCAGCCTCCTACCCTACGAGCAGTACTTC. Translation gives CASSLLPYEQYF. Filled out from reference TRBV7-9 and TRBJ2-7, the complete variable domain reads DTGVSQNPRHKITKRGQNVTFRCDPISEHNRLYWYRQTLGQGPEFLTYFQNEAQLEKSRLLSDRFSAERPKGSFSTLEIQRTEQGDSAMYLCASSLLPYEQYFGPGTRLTVT.

This chain connects TRBV6-1 to TRBJ1-1, with 10 bases lining up with TRBD1. This CDR3 region has 12 residues. The germline CDR1 and CDR2 sequences are MNHNS and SASEGT. With V trimmed by 8 bases and J by 8 bases, 5 bases remained unmatched. CDR3 region: CASLDRGREAFF. CDR3 nucleotides: TGTGCCAGCTTAGACAGGGGGCGAGAAGCTTTCTTT.

As regards this clone: The same CDR3 also results from other DNA sequences found in this sample. The genes are TRBV9 and TRBJ2-1, with unresolved D. Trimming removed 3 bases from V and 1 base from J, with 8 bases in between. There are 14 residues in the CDR3. Germline V gene sequence: CDR1 SGDLS, CDR2 YYNGEE. CDR3 DNA: TGTGCCAGCAGCGCAGGAACTTCCTACAATGAGCAGTTCTTC. This translates into CASSAGTSYNEQFF.

V and J are TRBV11-3 and TRBJ2-1, with 13 bases matching TRBD2. CDR3 length: 20 residues. V shed 4 bases and J 8 bases; nucleotides not matched to a gene: 20. Looked up from germline, CDR1 is SGHNT and CDR2 is YENEEA. The CDR3 DNA reads TGTGCCAGCAGCTCCCGGGGACTAGCGGGATCATTAGGTCGGTACGATGAGCAGTTCTTC. Protein: CASSSRGLAGSLGRYDEQFF.

The chain joins TRBV28 to TRBJ2-2; D is unresolved. CDR1 is MDHEN and CDR2 is SYDVKM in the germline V gene. Trimming took 3 bases from V and 4 from J, leaving 3 bases between them. This CDR3 has 12 residues. This CDR3 reads CASSFVTGELFF. CDR3 DNA: TGTGCCAGCAGTTTTGTCACCGGGGAGCTGTTTTTT.

The rearrangement uses TRBV4-1 and TRBJ1-6; 7 bases fit TRBD1. Trimming removed 0 bases from V and 10 bases from J; junction bases left unmatched: 6. Germline CDR1 and CDR2: MGHRA and YSYEKL. This CDR3 contains 15 residues. The CDR3: CASSQDYTGVSPLHF. CDR3 DNA sequence: TGCGCCAGCAGCCAAGACTATACAGGGGTCTCACCCCTCCACTTT.

The V and J genes are TRBV9 and TRBJ2-5; D uncertain. Germline loops: CDR1 SGDLS, CDR2 YYNGEE. V lost 1 base and J lost 2, with 9 bases in between. CDR3 length: 14 residues. CDR3 amino acids: CASSVSPLQETQYF. The CDR3 nucleotides read TGTGCCAGCAGCGTAAGCCCGCTGCAAGAGACCCAGTACTTC. Combining the CDR3 with reference TRBV9 and TRBJ2-5 gives the whole variable domain DSGVTQTPKHLITATGQRVTLRCSPRSGDLSVYWYQQSLDQGLQFLIQYYNGEERAKGNILERFSAQQFPDLHSELNLSSLELGDSALYFCASSVSPLQETQYFGPGTRLLVL.

This chain connects TRBV7-6 to TRBJ2-1; 11 bases are a match to TRBD1. The CDR3 spans 18 residues. Germline assignment: CDR1 SGHVS and CDR2 FNYEAQ. V was clipped by 5 bases and J by 3 bases; unmatched bases: 12. In nucleotides, the CDR3 is TGTGCCAGCAGCAGCGAACGCGAGGGACAGGGGGGCTACAATGAGCAGTTCTTC. Translation gives CASSSEREGQGGYNEQFF.

Written as DNA, the CDR3 is TGTGCCATCAATAGTGGACAGGGGGAAAAACTGTTTTTT. Translated, it gives CAINSGQGEKLFF. The chain has TRBV10-3 and TRBJ1-4; TRBD1 matches at 9 bases. V gave up 7 bases and J gave up 8 bases; unmatched junction bases: 5. Germline V CDR1 and CDR2: ENHRY, SYGVKD. This CDR3 is built from 13 residues.

The J gene is TRBJ2-3, the V gene TRBV6-6, with 10 bases lining up with TRBD2. V lost 8 bases, J lost 4 bases, and 6 bases stayed unmatched. The germline gives CDR1 MNHNY, CDR2 SVGAGI (reference sequence). The CDR3 consists of 14 residues. CDR3 coding DNA: TGTGCCAGCGTGAGCGGGAGGGCCTCAGATACGCAGTATTTT. It yields the protein CASVSGRASDTQYF.

The chain recombines TRBV6-5 with TRBJ2-7, with 10 bases lining up with TRBD1. The CDR3 totals 14 residues. The trim removed 5 bases at V and 6 bases at J, leaving 7 bases unmatched. Looked up from germline, CDR1 is MNHEY and CDR2 is SVGAGI. CDR3 nucleotides: TGTGCCAGCAGTCTCAGGACAGGGGGTGGCGAGCAGTACTTC. The encoded protein is CASSLRTGGGEQYF.

This rearrangement joins TRBV29-1 to TRBJ2-7, with TRBD1 identical over 9 bases. Germline lookup yields CDR1 SQVTM and CDR2 ANQGSEA. The CDR3 is made up of 14 amino acids. With V trimmed by 5 bases and J by 4 bases, 9 bases remained unmatched. This chain's CDR3 is CSVSDRGVAYEQYF. For the CDR3, the DNA is TGCAGCGTTTCGGACAGGGGTGTTGCGTACGAGCAGTACTTC.

The V gene is TRBV15, the J gene TRBJ1-4; weak D call: TRBD1 (5 bases). The CDR3 covers 16 residues. V was trimmed by 3 bases and J by 7 bases, leaving 18 bases between them. Per germline, CDR1 LNHNV and CDR2 YYDKDF (reference sequence). The CDR3 nucleotides read TGTGCCACCAGCAGGGCCTTCGGTGGGGGAGGTGAAAAACTGTTTTTT. This gives the protein CATSRAFGGGGEKLFF.

The chain employs TRBV7-9 and TRBJ1-4; maybe TRBD1 (6 bases). Per the germline V gene, CDR1 is SEHNR and CDR2 is FQNEAQ (reference sequence). CDR3 length: 14 residues. V lost 1 base and J 7 bases, leaving 10 bases between the germline ends. The CDR3 DNA sequence: TGTGCCAGCAGCTTAGACGGGGGCGGTGAAAAACTGTTTTTT. It specifies CASSLDGGGEKLFF.

On this clone itself: The junction shows a germline mismatch at one end, possibly a read error. Other DNA sequences in the sample encode the same CDR3. This rearrangement joins TRBV6-5 to TRBJ2-2; D is possibly TRBD1 (6 bases). This CDR3 comprises 15 residues. Per germline, CDR1 MNHEY and CDR2 SVGAGI. The chain's CDR3 is CASSYETGNTGELFF. The CDR3 bases are TGTGCCAGTAGTTACGAGACAGGGAACACCGGGGAGCTGTTTTTT.

CDR3 sequence (DNA): TGTGCCAGCTCACAGGAAAGGGGGATACTGAACACTGAAGCTTTCTTT. It is translated as CASSQERGILNTEAFF. This sequence joins TRBV18 and TRBJ1-1; D possibly corresponds to TRBD1 (6 bases). In germline, CDR1 is KGHSH, CDR2 LQKENI. CDR3 size: 16 residues. V was cut by 4 bases and J by 0 bases, with 15 bases left in between. Supplemented by reference TRBV18 and TRBJ1-1, the full variable domain reads NAGVMQNPRHLVRRRGQEARLRCSPMKGHSHVYWYRQLPEEGLKFMVYLQKENIIDESGMPKERFSAEFPKEGPSILRIQQVVRGDSAAYFCASSQERGILNTEAFFGQGTRLTVV.

The chain employs TRBV5-1 and TRBJ2-3; TRBD2 is a possible D gene (6 bases). V was clipped by 0 bases and J by 8 bases, with 10 bases between them. Germline V gene data show CDR1 as SGHRS and CDR2 as YFSETQ. The length of the CDR3 is 13 residues. As DNA, the CDR3 is TGCGCCAGCAGCTTGGGGGAGGTTGGTACGCAGTATTTT. The encoded protein is CASSLGEVGTQYF.

The chain is built from TRBV5-8 and TRBJ1-2; D ambiguous. V was cut by 4 bases and J by 3 bases, with 16 bases left in between. This CDR3 region has 15 residues. CDR1 is SGHTS and CDR2 is YDEGEE in the germline V gene. In DNA, the CDR3 is TGTGCCAGCAGCCAAAGAACCAAACGTTACTATGGCTACACCTTC. It specifies CASSQRTKRYYGYTF.

This clone was recorded only once. The chain uses TRBV11-2 and TRBJ2-2, with D possibly being TRBD2 (5 bases). The CDR3 loop spans 17 amino acids. The germline V gene encodes CDR1 SGHAT and CDR2 FQNNGV. Trimming removed 2 bases at V and 0 bases at J, with 13 bases between. For the CDR3, the DNA is TGTGCCAGCAGCTTACGGGGAGCGTCAACGAACACCGGGGAGCTGTTTTTT. It translates to CASSLRGASTNTGELFF.

The chain carries TRBV10-1 and TRBJ2-1, with a possible D match to TRBD1 (6 bases). The V end was cut by 6 bases, the J end by 4 bases, with 16 bases between. Germline CDR1 reads WNHNN; CDR2 reads SYGVQD (reference sequence). There are 15 residues in the CDR3. CDR3 residues: CASSKQGRLYNEQFF. Here the CDR3 DNA reads TGCGCCAGCAGCAAACAGGGCCGTTTATACAATGAGCAGTTCTTC.

In regard to this clone: The same CDR3 can be traced to other DNA sequences in this sample. This sequence joins TRBV5-1 and TRBJ2-1; the match to TRBD2 covers 11 bases. V shed 0 bases, J shed 4 bases, and the junction held 0 bases outside the gene matches. The CDR3 length is 15 residues. The germline V gene has CDR1 SGHRS and CDR2 YFSETQ. The chain's CDR3 is CASSLGLAGYNEQFF. As DNA, the CDR3 is TGCGCCAGCAGCTTGGGACTAGCGGGGTACAATGAGCAGTTCTTC.

CDR3 in amino acids: CASSSQDRGSEKLFF. For the CDR3, the DNA is TGTGCCAGCAGCAGTCAGGACAGGGGCTCGGAAAAACTGTTTTTT. The V gene is TRBV7-9, the J gene TRBJ1-4; 9 nucleotides match TRBD1. Germline V gene sequence: CDR1 SEHNR, CDR2 FQNEAQ (reference sequence). The length of the CDR3 is 15 residues. V lost 5 bases, J lost 8 bases, and 9 bases stayed unmatched.

This clone came up once. J is TRBJ2-7 and V is TRBV28, with 8 positions matching TRBD1. There are 13 residues in the CDR3. After removal of 10 bases from V and 2 bases from J, the junction contained 7 bases not matched to a gene. Germline values: CDR1 MDHEN, CDR2 SYDVKM. The CDR3 sequence is CAILDRAAYEQYF. The CDR3 nucleotides are TGTGCCATCTTGGACAGGGCCGCCTACGAGCAGTACTTC. Drawing the rest from reference TRBV28 and TRBJ2-7, the complete variable domain is DVKVTQSSRYLVKRTGEKVFLECVQDMDHENMFWYRQDPGLGLRLIYFSYDVKMKEKGDIPEGYSVSREKKERFSLILESASTNQTSMYLCAILDRAAYEQYFGPGTRLTVT.

The chain combines TRBV30 with TRBJ1-2; D is possibly TRBD1 (5 bases). CDR3 length: 13 amino acids. The ends were cut back, 0 bases at V and 4 bases at J, with 9 bases in the middle. Germline CDR1 reads GTSNPN; CDR2 reads SVGIG (reference sequence). The CDR3 DNA is TGTGCCTGGAGTGTACGGGGGAGCTATGGCTACACCTTC. It yields the protein CAWSVRGSYGYTF. Based on the CDR3 plus reference TRBV30 and TRBJ1-2, the full variable domain is SQTIHQWPATLVQPVGSPLSLECTVEGTSNPNLYWYRQAAGRGLQLLFYSVGIGQISSEVPQNLSASRPQDRQFILSSKKLLLSDSGFYLCAWSVRGSYGYTFGSGTRLTVV.

This rearrangement joins TRBV6-5 to TRBJ2-4; TRBD2 matches 12 bases. In germline, CDR1 is MNHEY, CDR2 SVGAGI. Germline trimming cut 5 bases from V and 10 bases from J; bases unmatched to any gene: 9. This CDR3 has 15 amino acids. The CDR3 spells CASSITSGGRTIQYF. The CDR3 nucleotides read TGTGCCAGCAGTATTACTAGCGGGGGGAGGACAATTCAGTACTTC.

The chain recombines TRBV28 with TRBJ2-3, with TRBD2 matching 8 bases. J gave up 4 bases and V 5 bases, and 11 bases lay outside the gene matches. This CDR3 has 16 amino acids. The germline V gene has CDR1 MDHEN and CDR2 SYDVKM. The CDR3 reads CASSPESGSGADTQYF. The CDR3 DNA reads as TGTGCCAGCAGTCCGGAGAGCGGGAGTGGAGCAGATACGCAGTATTTT.

This chain connects TRBV10-2 to TRBJ1-5, with TRBD1 matching over 7 bases. V shed 8 bases and J 12 bases; nucleotides not matched to a gene: 10. The CDR3 spans 12 residues. Looked up from germline, CDR1 is WSHSY and CDR2 is SAAADI. Written as DNA, the CDR3 is TGCGCCAGCCAAAATGAGGGGGCCCACCAGCATTTT. Its translation is CASQNEGAHQHF.

The rearrangement uses TRBV18 and TRBJ2-1, with D possibly matching TRBD1 (5 bases). The CDR3 is 15 residues long. V shed 5 bases and J shed 3 bases, with 14 bases lying between them. CDR1 KGHSH and CDR2 LQKENI come from the germline V gene. The CDR3 spells CASSTDTSLYNEQFF. Written as DNA, the CDR3 is TGTGCCAGCTCAACGGACACAAGTCTCTACAATGAGCAGTTCTTC.

This chain links TRBV6-1 with TRBJ2-5; D not certain. Germline assignment: CDR1 MNHNS and CDR2 SASEGT. The ends were cut back, 9 bases at V and 4 bases at J, with 12 bases in the middle. The CDR3 loop spans 12 amino acids. CDR3 in amino acids: CASQYFAETQYF. The CDR3, as DNA: TGTGCCAGTCAGTACTTCGCAGAGACCCAGTACTTC.